Below, 2 T cell receptor beta chains from the same sample are listed, as sequenced in a study of shared clonotypes between healthy human individuals. The assay was immunoSEQ multiplex PCR, and TCRdb's table has in-frame clones only and misses some. The sample carries fewer than 2.5 million clones, 80% to 95% recorded once. The sequenced sample was naive CD4+ T cells from PBMCs. Indicated subset: CD45RA+ positively selected. The receptors here all came from a man aged 18 to 30 in good health. Some clones in this sample may be carry-over from other donors' samples.

Comment on this clone: Germline and junction disagree at one end, which may indicate a read error. The chain joins TRBV4-3 to TRBJ2-1; TRBD2 is a possible D gene (7 bases). Germline CDR1 and CDR2: LGHNA and YSLEER. CDR3 length: 14 residues. In DNA form, the CDR3 reads TGCGCCAGCAGCCAAGATATATCGAGGGGGGGGAGGCTCTTC. Translated: CASSQDISRGGRLF.

The genes are TRBV7-8 and TRBJ1-6; D gene ambiguous. The length of the CDR3 is 15 residues. V was pared by 3 bases and J by 7 bases, with 13 bases between. CDR1 is SGHVS, CDR2 FQNEAQ, per germline. CDR3 residues: CASSFNSLPNSPLHF. In DNA form, the CDR3 reads TGTGCCAGCAGCTTTAACAGCCTACCGAATTCACCCCTCCACTTT.